This TCR beta chain was retrieved from a study of cytomegalovirus exposure and HLA in healthy donors. This clone appeared a few times. Its antigen remains unidentified. Regarding the study as a whole: In a later analysis, across HLA loci, associated TCR counts were highest for DRB1, lowest for HLA-C. In a later analysis, productive TCRs from donors in an Asian-associated ancestry cluster reportedly carried fewer N-insertions than the cohort mean.

The CDR3 consists of 17 residues. The germline gives CDR1 SGDLS, CDR2 YYNGEE. Trimming pared 2 bases from V and 0 bases from J, leaving 15 bases between. Use of 60 Vbeta and 13 Jbeta primers characterized the PCR. Sequenced by immunoSEQ multiplex PCR; TCRdb stores in-frame clones only, minus some. The sample records approximately 190,000 clones, about an eighth being singletons. Sequenced material: PBMCs. The receptor was isolated from a middle-aged man in good health and CMV-seropositive. The gene calls are TRBV9 and TRBJ1-5; D might be TRBD1 (6 bases). The CDR3 spells CASSVGGGHFSNQPQHF. In DNA, the CDR3 is TGTGCCAGCAGCGTTGGGGGGGGACATTTTAGCAATCAGCCCCAGCATTTT.